These T cell receptor beta chains were read from a single sample in a study of long-term antiretroviral therapy in people with HIV. Measured with immunoSEQ multiplex PCR; TCRdb has only the in-frame clones, and not every one. The profile shows roughly 25,000 clones, more than 65% of them singletons. The sample consisted of unsorted PBMCs, taken 0.5 years after starting antiretroviral therapy. The source of these receptors is a woman aged 35 to 49 with HIV. CDR3s include the opening cysteine and the closing phenylalanine or tryptophan. D genes are given only for firm matches. Clone size appears in some rows only: once, few, many, or a class for an expanded clone.

TRBD1	TRBV4-1	TRBJ2-1	.	CASSRGQNYYNEQFF	TGCGCCAGCAGCCGGGGACAGAATTACTACAATGAGCAGTTCTTC
.	TRBV5-1	TRBJ2-7	.	CASSLSQYYEQYF	TGCGCCAGCAGCTTGTCCCAGTACTACGAGCAGTACTTC
TRBD1	TRBV5-4	TRBJ2-7	.	CASSYGQGAYGQYF	TGTGCCAGCAGCTACGGACAGGGCGCGTACGGGCAGTACTTC
TRBD1	TRBV7-2	TRBJ1-2	.	CASSSGDRGNYGYTF	TGTGCCAGCAGCTCAGGGGACAGGGGGAACTATGGCTACACCTTC
TRBD2	TRBV19	TRBJ2-2	.	CASSLPGLAGVYLGAGELFF	TGTGCCAGTAGTCTCCCGGGACTAGCGGGGGTATACTTGGGCGCCGGGGAGCTGTTTTTT
.	TRBV4-3	TRBJ2-1	once	CASSQGRTAYNEQFF	TGCGCCAGCAGCCAAGGTAGGACGGCCTACAATGAGCAGTTCTTC
TRBD2	TRBV9	TRBJ2-3	.	CASSVVIAGGLDTQYF	TGTGCCAGCAGCGTAGTAATAGCGGGGGGTCTGGATACGCAGTATTTT
TRBD1	TRBV7-9	TRBJ1-2	few	CASSRTGGDGYTF	TGTGCCAGCAGCCGGACAGGGGGCGACGGCTACACCTTC
TRBD2	TRBV7-7	TRBJ2-1	.	CASSPRGGGNEQFF	TGTGCCAGCAGTCCGCGGGGGGGCGGCAATGAGCAGTTCTTC
.	TRBV7-9	TRBJ1-1	few	CASSKMNTEAFF	TGTGCCAGCAGCAAGATGAACACTGAAGCTTTCTTT
.	TRBV30	TRBJ2-1	.	CAWIEGRGQFF	TGTGCCTGGATTGAGGGGCGGGGACAGTTCTTC
.	TRBV2	TRBJ1-4	.	CASSEQPNEKLFF	TGTGCCAGCAGTGAACAGCCTAATGAAAAACTGTTTTTT
TRBD1	TRBV6-6	TRBJ2-7	.	CASSLLGGTGLREQYF	TGTGCCAGCAGTCTCCTCGGCGGGACAGGGCTTCGCGAGCAGTACTTC
.	TRBV29-1	TRBJ1-4	.	CSVDGIGEKLFF	TGCAGCGTTGATGGGATAGGTGAAAAACTGTTTTTT
.	TRBV29-1	TRBJ1-1	.	CSVGRVTLNTEAFF	TGCAGCGTTGGTCGAGTGACATTGAACACTGAAGCTTTCTTT
TRBD1	TRBV28	TRBJ2-2	once	CASSTQGPGSGELFF	TGTGCCAGCAGTACACAGGGGCCTGGATCCGGGGAGCTGTTTTTT
.	TRBV27	TRBJ2-7	few	CASSKWDTLYEQYF	TGTGCCAGCAGTAAATGGGACACCCTCTACGAGCAGTACTTC
.	TRBV28	TRBJ1-3	few	CASSVGGGIRNTIYF	TGTGCCAGCAGTGTCGGGGGGGGGATCCGAAACACCATATATTTT